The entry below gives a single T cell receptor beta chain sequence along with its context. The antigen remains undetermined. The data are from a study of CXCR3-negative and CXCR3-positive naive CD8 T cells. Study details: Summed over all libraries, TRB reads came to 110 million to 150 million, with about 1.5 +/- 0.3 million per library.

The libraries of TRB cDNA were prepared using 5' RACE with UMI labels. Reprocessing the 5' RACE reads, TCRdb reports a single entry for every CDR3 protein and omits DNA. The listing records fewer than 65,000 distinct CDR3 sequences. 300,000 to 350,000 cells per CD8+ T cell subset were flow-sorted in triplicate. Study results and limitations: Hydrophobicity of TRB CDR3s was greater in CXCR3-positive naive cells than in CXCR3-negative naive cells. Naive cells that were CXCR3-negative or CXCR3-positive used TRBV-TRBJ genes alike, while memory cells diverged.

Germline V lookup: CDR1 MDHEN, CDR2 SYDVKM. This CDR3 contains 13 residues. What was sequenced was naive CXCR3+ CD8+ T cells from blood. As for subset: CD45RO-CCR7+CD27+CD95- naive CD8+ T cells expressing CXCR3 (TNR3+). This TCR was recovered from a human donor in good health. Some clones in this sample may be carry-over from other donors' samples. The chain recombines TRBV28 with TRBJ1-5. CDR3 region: CASTRASNQPQHF.